The 14 T cell receptor beta chains listed next were all sequenced from one sample in a study of shared clonotypes between healthy human individuals. The naive CD8 fraction comprised CD45RO-negative cells positively selected for CCR7 and excluded terminally differentiated effector memory CD45RA+ cells. The repertoire was sequenced with immunoSEQ multiplex PCR; TCRdb's copy has only in-frame clones and lacks some. The sample records around 1,900,000 clones, 93% being singletons. Sequenced input: naive CD8+ T cells from PBMCs. The receptor source for this set is a man between 18 and 35 years old in good health. Some clones in this sample may be carry-over from other donors' samples.

The gene calls are TRBV11-2 and TRBJ2-2, with D perhaps matching TRBD1 (6 bases). Trimming left V 7 bases short and J 6 bases short, with 12 bases between. In germline, CDR1 is SGHAT, CDR2 FQNNGV. The CDR3 consists of 13 residues. CDR3 DNA: TGTGCCAGCACTCTCAGGGGTTCCGGGGAGCTGTTTTTT. This gives the protein CASTLRGSGELFF.

This clone appeared once. This specimen includes other DNA sequences encoding the same CDR3. This chain links TRBV9 with TRBJ2-3; D might be TRBD2 (5 bases). The CDR3 has 15 residues. Germline V lookup: CDR1 SGDLS, CDR2 YYNGEE. V was trimmed by 0 bases and J by 0 bases, leaving 8 bases between them. This CDR3 is CASSVGRGSTDTQYF. The CDR3 nucleotides are TGTGCCAGCAGCGTAGGTCGCGGGAGCACAGATACGCAGTATTTT.

V and J are TRBV11-2 and TRBJ1-1; D is possibly TRBD1 (6 bases). Germline V gene sequence: CDR1 SGHAT, CDR2 FQNNGV. This CDR3 has 15 residues. Trimming took off 4 bases at V and 1 base at J, with 13 bases between the two ends. The CDR3 bases are TGTGCCAGCAGCTCCCGGACAGCCTCGAACACTGAAGCTTTCTTT. This sequence encodes CASSSRTASNTEAFF.

This clone was seen more than once but under ten times. This chain connects TRBV27 to TRBJ1-2; 9 nucleotides agree with TRBD1. The junction had 3 bases not matched to a gene; V was cut back by 6 bases and J by 4 bases. From germline, CDR1 is MNHEY and CDR2 SMNVEV (reference sequence). The CDR3 covers 13 residues. DNA of the CDR3: TGTGCCAGCAGGGGACAGGGCCCCTATGGCTACACCTTC. This translates into CASRGQGPYGYTF.

V and J are TRBV28 and TRBJ1-5; no firm D call. This CDR3 comprises 14 residues. Germline lookup yields CDR1 MDHEN and CDR2 SYDVKM. Trimming took 6 bases from V and 7 from J, leaving 16 bases between them. This chain's CDR3 is CASSVANLRQPQHF. In nucleotides, the CDR3 is TGTGCCAGCAGCGTGGCGAACCTTCGGCAGCCCCAGCATTTT.

V gene TRBV5-1 combines with J gene TRBJ1-1, with D possibly matching TRBD1 (5 bases). This CDR3 region has 13 residues. With 3 bases removed from V and 6 bases from J, the gap between germline ends came to 12 bases. Germline lookup yields CDR1 SGHRS and CDR2 YFSETQ. The CDR3 protein is CASSYDSRAEAFF. CDR3 bases: TGCGCCAGCAGCTATGACAGTAGGGCTGAAGCTTTCTTT.

The chain joins TRBV27 to TRBJ2-7, with D hard to call. The CDR3 covers 15 residues. Between the trimmed V and J ends, which lost 6 bases and 2 bases, there was a span of 17 bases. CDR1 is MNHEY, CDR2 SMNVEV, per germline (reference sequence). CDR3 sequence reads: CASRLWAVQTYEQYF. CDR3 DNA: TGTGCCAGCAGGCTCTGGGCAGTCCAGACCTACGAGCAGTACTTC.

This chain connects TRBV11-2 to TRBJ1-1, with D perhaps TRBD1 (5 bases). Trimming shortened V by 5 bases and J by 4 bases, and 20 bases separated the two germline ends. Germline V gene sequence: CDR1 SGHAT, CDR2 FQNNGV. The CDR3 is made up of 16 amino acids. As DNA, the CDR3 is TGTGCCAGCAGCCCCCGATGGGGGAGGAGGTCCACTGAAGCTTTCTTT. This codes for CASSPRWGRRSTEAFF.

This sequence joins TRBV21-1 and TRBJ1-3; the listed D gene, TRBD1, was not tested against the DNA. TRBV21-1 is reported as a pseudogene. The CDR3 contains 18 residues. The CDR3: CASSQEGQGEGPGNTIYF. CDR3 DNA sequence: TGTGCCAGCAGCCAAGAAGGACAGGGCGAGGGGCCTGGAAACACCATATATTTT.

The chain joins TRBV7-9 to TRBJ2-1; 7 positions match TRBD2. Germline CDR1 reads SEHNR; CDR2 reads FQNEAQ (reference sequence). V was clipped by 0 bases and J by 0 bases; unmatched bases: 5. This CDR3 contains 17 residues. Written as DNA, the CDR3 is TGTGCCAGCAGCTTAGCCGTAGCGGGTAGCTCCTACAATGAGCAGTTCTTC. Translation: CASSLAVAGSSYNEQFF.

The chain has TRBV10-3 and TRBJ1-3, with D possibly TRBD1 on 6 matching bases. Trimming stripped 7 bases from V and 4 bases from J, with 17 bases between. Germline loops: CDR1 ENHRY, CDR2 SYGVKD. The CDR3 totals 15 residues. The CDR3 here is CAIKEWGPGGNTIYF. The CDR3 nucleotides are TGTGCCATCAAGGAGTGGGGGCCCGGGGGAAACACCATATATTTT.

The V gene is TRBV27, the J gene TRBJ1-1, with 8 positions matching TRBD1. Trimming at V came to 2 bases and at J to 3 bases, leaving 14 bases not matched to a gene. Looked up from germline, CDR1 is MNHEY and CDR2 is SMNVEV (reference sequence). The CDR3 totals 18 residues. CDR3 DNA: TGTGCCAGCAGTTTACGGTCGTGGCAGGGGGCTAGTCACACTGAAGCTTTCTTT. Translating gives CASSLRSWQGASHTEAFF.

The CDR3 sequence: CASSPGLAGPDTQYF. The CDR3 bases are TGTGCCAGCAGCCCGGGACTAGCGGGGCCGGATACGCAGTATTTT. J is TRBJ2-3 and V is TRBV5-4; 13 bases match TRBD2. The CDR3 spans 15 residues. Per germline, CDR1 SGHNT and CDR2 YYREEE (reference sequence). The junction had 5 bases not matched to a gene; V was cut back by 4 bases and J by 6 bases.

V usage is TRBV6-5 and J usage is TRBJ1-1; D is unclear. The germline CDR1 and CDR2 sequences are MNHEY and SVGAGI. This CDR3 region has 14 residues. With 0 bases removed from V and 5 bases from J, the gap between germline ends came to 10 bases. CDR3 nucleotide sequence: TGTGCCAGCAGTTACTCGGAGTCGTGGACTGAAGCTTTCTTT. Translating gives CASSYSESWTEAFF.